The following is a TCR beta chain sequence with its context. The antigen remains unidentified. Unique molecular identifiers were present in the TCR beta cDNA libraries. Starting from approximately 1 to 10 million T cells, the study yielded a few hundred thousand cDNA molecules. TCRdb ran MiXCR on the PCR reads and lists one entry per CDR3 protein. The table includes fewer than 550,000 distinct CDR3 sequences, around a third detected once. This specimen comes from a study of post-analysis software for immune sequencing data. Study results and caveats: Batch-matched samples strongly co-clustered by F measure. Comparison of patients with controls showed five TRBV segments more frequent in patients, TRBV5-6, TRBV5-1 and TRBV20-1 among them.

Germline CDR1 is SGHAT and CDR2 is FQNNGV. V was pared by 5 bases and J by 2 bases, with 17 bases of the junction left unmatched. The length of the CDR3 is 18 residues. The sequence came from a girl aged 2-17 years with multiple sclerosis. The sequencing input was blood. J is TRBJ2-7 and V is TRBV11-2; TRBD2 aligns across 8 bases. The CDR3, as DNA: TGTGCCAGCAGCACTTATGGGGCGGGGGGAGCCCGACCCTACGAGCAGTACTTC. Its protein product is CASSTYGAGGARPYEQYF.